This TCR beta chain was sequenced for a study of T-cell memory formation after mild COVID-19. This clonotype showed up many times. Antigen unknown. Study-level points and caveats: Day 37-peaking second-wave clones had unconfirmed SARS-CoV-2 specificity. For contracting clones, CD4+ ones sat mainly in CM and EM, CD8+ in EMRA.

TCRdb reprocessed the 5' RACE reads with MiXCR, giving one entry per CDR3 protein. The sample consists of over 12,000 distinct CDR3 sequences, about 20% of them appearing once. V shed 5 bases and J shed 3 bases, with 23 bases lying between them. The CDR3 spans 17 residues. Germline CDR1 and CDR2: KGHSH and LQKENI. This chain connects TRBV18 to TRBJ2-7; the D is unclear. The receptor was isolated from a man younger than 35 who had mild COVID-19 (a few samples of this study predate the infection). Cell type and time point are not known. The source material was PBMCs or a T cell subset sorted from them (not recorded which). The CDR3 is CASSSTSPHSPGYEQYV. CDR3 bases: TGTGCCAGCTCATCGACATCACCACACAGTCCCGGCTACGAGCAGTACGTC.